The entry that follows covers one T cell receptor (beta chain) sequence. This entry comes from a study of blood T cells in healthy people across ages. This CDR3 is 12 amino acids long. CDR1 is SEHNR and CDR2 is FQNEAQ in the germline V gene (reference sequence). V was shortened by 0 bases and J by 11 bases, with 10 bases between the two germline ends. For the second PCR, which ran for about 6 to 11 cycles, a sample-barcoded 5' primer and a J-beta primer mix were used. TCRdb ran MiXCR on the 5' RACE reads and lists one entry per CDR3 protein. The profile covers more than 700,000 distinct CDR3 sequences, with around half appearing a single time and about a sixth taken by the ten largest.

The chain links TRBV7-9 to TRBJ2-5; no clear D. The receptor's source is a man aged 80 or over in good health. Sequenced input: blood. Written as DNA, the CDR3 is TGTGCCAGCAGCTTAGCACAGTCAGGACAGTACTTC. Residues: CASSLAQSGQYF.